This TCR beta chain was retrieved from a study of T-cell reconstitution after alpha-beta-depleted transplantation in children. This clonotype showed up many times. No antigen is known for it. The germline V and J ends were trimmed by 0 bases and 2 bases, with 11 bases remaining between them. Germline V gene sequence: CDR1 DFQATT, CDR2 SNEGSKA (reference sequence). The CDR3 is 14 residues long. Study-wide results and limits: When one year had passed after transplant, most T-cell counts and diversity came from newly produced T cells. Diversity of TCRbeta at day 60 was high in some patients, arising from surviving recipient T cells and thymic progenitors. The study reportedly traced alpha-beta T cells about two months after transplant to several hundred expanded graft clones.

Unique molecular identifiers were used to barcode this TCRbeta library. TCRdb itself ran the PCR reads through MiXCR, one entry per CDR3 protein. The data contain around 190,000 distinct CDR3 sequences, approximately 7% of them singletons. The chain has TRBV20-1 and TRBJ2-7; D is possibly TRBD1 (6 bases). The sequencing here drew on PBMCs, taken before TCRalphabeta/CD19-depleted stem cell transplant. The clonotype originates from a boy between 2 and 10 years old with acute lymphoblastic leukemia, due to receive a stem cell transplant. CDR3 nucleotides: TGCAGTGCTAGAGACAGGACAGTACCCTACGAGCAGTACTTC. As protein: CSARDRTVPYEQYF.